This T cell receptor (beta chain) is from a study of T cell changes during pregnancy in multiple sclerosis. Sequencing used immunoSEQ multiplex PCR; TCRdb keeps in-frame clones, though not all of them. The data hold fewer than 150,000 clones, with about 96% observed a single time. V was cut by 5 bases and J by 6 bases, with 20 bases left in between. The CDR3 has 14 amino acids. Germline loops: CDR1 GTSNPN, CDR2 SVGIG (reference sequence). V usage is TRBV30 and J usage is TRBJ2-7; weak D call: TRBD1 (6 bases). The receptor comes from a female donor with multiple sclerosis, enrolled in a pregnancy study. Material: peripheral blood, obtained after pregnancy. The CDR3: CAWATHRELSEQYF. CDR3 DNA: TGTGCCTGGGCAACCCACAGGGAATTAAGCGAGCAGTACTTC.